The 27 T cell receptor beta chains given below trace back to one sample, sequenced in a study of blood T cell repertoires in COVID-19. Libraries were prepared by immunoSEQ multiplex PCR; TCRdb keeps only in-frame clonotypes and omits some of them. The sample has approximately 300,000 clones; around 90% are singletons. The sample comprised PBMCs or T cells enriched from blood (not recorded which). The receptors originated from a man between 60 and 75 years old who had recovered from COVID-19.

The V gene is TRBV7-9, the J gene TRBJ2-5; 11 bases map to TRBD1. V lost 2 bases and J lost 5; bases outside the gene matches: 7. The germline V gene encodes CDR1 SEHNR and CDR2 FQNEAQ (reference sequence). This CDR3 has 16 amino acids. CDR3 protein: CASSLPGTGGLETQYF. CDR3 in DNA: TGTGCCAGCAGCTTACCGGGGACAGGGGGTCTGGAGACCCAGTACTTC.

Regarding this clone: The DNA is omitted, as the CDR3 cannot be located on it reliably, and the CDR3 follows TCRdb's listing. The chain joins TRBV6-5 to TRBJ2-7; the table calls TRBD2, which could not be checked here. The CDR3 adds up to 14 amino acids, both ends counted. Germline CDR1 is MNHEY and CDR2 is SVGAGI. The CDR3 region is CASSSSPGTSEQYF.

The chain joins TRBV18 to TRBJ1-1; no clear D gene. Trimming took 6 bases from V and 7 from J, leaving 15 bases between them. Germline CDR1 reads KGHSH; CDR2 reads LQKENI. The CDR3 spans 13 residues. The CDR3 reads CASSLSGELEAFF. The CDR3 DNA follows: TGTGCCAGCTCCCTCAGCGGGGAGCTTGAAGCTTTCTTT.

This clone showed up just a few times. The chain recombines TRBV24-1 with TRBJ2-5; the D gene is possibly TRBD1 (5 bases). This CDR3 is built from 16 residues. V was pared by 1 base and J by 2 bases, with 13 bases between. The germline V gene encodes CDR1 KGHDR and CDR2 SFDVKD. The CDR3 reads CATSDFQRTRQETQYF. The CDR3 nucleotides are TGTGCCACCAGTGATTTCCAACGGACAAGACAAGAGACCCAGTACTTC.

The chain uses TRBV11-2 and TRBJ1-1; no definite D call. V lost 4 bases to trimming and J lost 0 bases, with 12 bases between them. CDR3 length equals 15 residues. CDR1 SGHAT and CDR2 FQNNGV come from the germline V gene. CDR3 region: CASSSTVGMNTEAFF. Here the CDR3 DNA reads TGTGCCAGCAGCTCCACAGTCGGGATGAACACTGAAGCTTTCTTT. Filled out from reference TRBV11-2 and TRBJ1-1, the complete variable domain reads EAGVAQSPRYKIIEKRQSVAFWCNPISGHATLYWYQQILGQGPKLLIQFQNNGVVDDSQLPKDRFSAERLKGVDSTLKIQPAKLEDSAVYLCASSSTVGMNTEAFFGQGTRLTVV.

This clone has a single count. The V call is TRBV4-3, the J call TRBJ2-7, with 7 positions matching TRBD1. The V gene end was trimmed by 0 bases and the J gene end by 0 bases; junction bases not matched to a gene: 2. The CDR3 is made up of 15 amino acids. CDR1 and CDR2 from the germline V gene are LGHNA and YSLEER. CDR3 amino acids: CASSQETGLSYEQYF. CDR3 DNA sequence: TGCGCCAGCAGCCAAGAGACAGGGCTCTCCTACGAGCAGTACTTC.

The rearrangement joins TRBV19 to TRBJ2-1, with TRBD2 as a possible D gene (6 bases). The CDR3 length is 15 residues. Trimming left V 1 base short and J 3 bases short, with 10 bases between. The germline V gene encodes CDR1 LNHDA and CDR2 SQIVND (reference sequence). The CDR3 nucleotides read TGTGCCAGTAGTATAGGGCTAGCGATCTACAATGAGCAGTTCTTC. Its translation is CASSIGLAIYNEQFF.

The rearrangement links TRBV6-5 to TRBJ2-1, with a possible D match to TRBD1 (5 bases). This CDR3 comprises 13 residues. Germline V CDR1 and CDR2: MNHEY, SVGAGI. V lost 0 bases to trimming and J lost 10 bases, with 10 bases between them. CDR3 nucleotide sequence: TGTGCCAGCAGTTACTCGTCCGACAGAGAGCAGTTCTTC. This encodes CASSYSSDREQFF.

The chain couples TRBV28 to TRBJ1-2, with TRBD1 matching 10 bases. V was clipped by 9 bases and J by 8 bases; unmatched bases: 6. Germline values: CDR1 MDHEN, CDR2 SYDVKM. CDR3 length: 12 amino acids. CDR3 sequence: CASSGTGAGYTF. In DNA form, the CDR3 reads TGTGCCAGTTCCGGGACAGGGGCCGGCTACACCTTC.

This chain connects TRBV18 to TRBJ2-7; 9 bases fit TRBD1. Germline V lookup: CDR1 KGHSH, CDR2 LQKENI. The V gene end was trimmed by 3 bases and the J gene end by 2 bases; junction bases not matched to a gene: 2. This CDR3 contains 14 residues. The CDR3 here is CASSPDRGPYEQYF. CDR3 nucleotides: TGTGCCAGCTCACCGGACAGGGGACCCTACGAGCAGTACTTC. The full variable domain, its missing parts supplied by reference TRBV18 and TRBJ2-7, is NAGVMQNPRHLVRRRGQEARLRCSPMKGHSHVYWYRQLPEEGLKFMVYLQKENIIDESGMPKERFSAEFPKEGPSILRIQQVVRGDSAAYFCASSPDRGPYEQYFGPGTRLTVT.

The V gene is TRBV19, the J gene TRBJ2-1, with D tentatively TRBD2 (6 bases). Germline CDR1 and CDR2: LNHDA and SQIVND (reference sequence). V was pared by 3 bases and J by 4 bases, with 10 bases between. The length of the CDR3 is 14 residues. CDR3 protein: CASSMGGTYNEQFF. The CDR3 nucleotides are TGTGCCAGTAGTATGGGAGGCACTTACAATGAGCAGTTCTTC.

V is TRBV27 and J is TRBJ2-7; 11 bases are shared with TRBD2. The ends lost 6 bases at V and 0 bases at J; junction bases unmatched: 7. Germline CDR1 and CDR2: MNHEY and SMNVEV (reference sequence). The CDR3 has 16 residues. DNA of the CDR3: TGTGCCAGCAGACAAGGGACTAGCGGAACCTCCTACGAGCAGTACTTC. It specifies CASRQGTSGTSYEQYF.

The chain combines TRBV13 with TRBJ1-3; 9 bases match TRBD1. The CDR3 is 15 residues long. The V segment lost 5 bases and the J segment 3 bases; nucleotides outside the gene matches: 5. CDR1 is PRHDT and CDR2 is FYEKMQ in the germline V gene (reference sequence). The CDR3 spells CASSQGQGFGNTIYF. The DNA of the CDR3 is TGTGCCAGCAGCCAAGGACAGGGGTTTGGAAACACCATATATTTT.

The rearrangement links TRBV7-2 to TRBJ2-6; no clear D. The CDR3 sequence is 17 residues long. V was cut by 2 bases and J by 0 bases, with 11 bases left in between. CDR1 SGHTA and CDR2 FQGNSA come from the germline V gene. For the CDR3, the DNA is TGTGCCAGCAGCTTAACATATGATATCTCTGGGGCCAACGTCCTGACTTTC. Amino acid sequence: CASSLTYDISGANVLTF. Together with reference TRBV7-2 and TRBJ2-6, the CDR3 gives the full variable domain: GAGVSQSPSNKVTEKGKDVELRCDPISGHTALYWYRQSLGQGLEFLIYFQGNSAPDKSGLPSDRFSAERTGGSVSTLTIQRTQQEDSAVYLCASSLTYDISGANVLTFGAGSRLTVL.

In nucleotides, the CDR3 is TGTGCCAGCACCTCACACAGGTCGAACACCGGGGAGCTGTTTTTT. This translates into CASTSHRSNTGELFF. The chain links TRBV11-1 to TRBJ2-2; possible D gene TRBD1, 5 bases. The CDR3 loop spans 15 amino acids. The V end was cut by 7 bases, the J end by 0 bases, with 12 bases between. Germline assignment: CDR1 SGHAT and CDR2 FQDESV (reference sequence).

This chain uses TRBV19 with TRBJ2-1; 11 bases are a match to TRBD2. The CDR3 extends over 16 amino acids. The junction had 8 bases not matched to a gene; V was cut back by 2 bases and J by 8 bases. The germline gives CDR1 LNHDA, CDR2 SQIVND (reference sequence). For the CDR3, the DNA is TGTGCCAGTAGTATAATCGGGCTAGCGGGAGGACATGAGCAGTTCTTC. Translated: CASSIIGLAGGHEQFF.

The V call is TRBV18, the J call TRBJ2-2; perhaps TRBD2 as D (6 bases). CDR3 length: 15 amino acids. The V end was cut by 3 bases, the J end by 4 bases, with 12 bases between. From germline, CDR1 is KGHSH and CDR2 LQKENI. The CDR3 loop is CASSPPGSSTGELFF. As DNA, the CDR3 is TGTGCCAGCTCACCGCCCGGGAGTAGCACCGGGGAGCTGTTTTTT.

This chain joins TRBV6-5 and TRBJ2-5; D is possibly TRBD2 (6 bases). CDR3 length equals 14 residues. Germline V lookup: CDR1 MNHEY, CDR2 SVGAGI. V was trimmed by 2 bases and J by 5 bases, leaving 12 bases between them. The CDR3 reads CASSYDSGRETQYF. The CDR3 DNA reads TGTGCCAGCAGTTACGATTCAGGGAGGGAGACCCAGTACTTC.

The chain uses TRBV5-1 and TRBJ2-3; D unclear. Germline V gene lookup returns CDR1 SGHRS and CDR2 YFSETQ. The CDR3 has 15 amino acids. V lost 1 base, J lost 1 base, and 10 bases lay in between. CDR3 sequence (DNA): TGCGCCAGCAGCTTGCGGGTCCTCGGCACAGATACGCAGTATTTT. Its translation is CASSLRVLGTDTQYF. Looking up the rest from reference TRBV5-1 and TRBJ2-3 gives the full variable domain: KAGVTQTPRYLIKTRGQQVTLSCSPISGHRSVSWYQQTPGQGLQFLFEYFSETQRNKGNFPGRFSGRQFSNSRSEMNVSTLELGDSALYLCASSLRVLGTDTQYFGPGTRLTVL.

This CDR3 reads CASSSSGALDQPQHF. CDR3 coding DNA: TGCGCCAGCAGCAGCTCAGGGGCTTTGGATCAGCCCCAGCATTTT. The chain employs TRBV5-1 and TRBJ1-5; D possibly corresponds to TRBD1 (6 bases). CDR1 and CDR2 from the germline V gene are SGHRS and YFSETQ. This CDR3 comprises 15 residues. The V end was cut by 4 bases, the J end by 5 bases, with 16 bases between.

This sequence joins TRBV28 and TRBJ2-4; tentatively, D is TRBD1 (5 bases). V was trimmed by 6 bases and J by 4 bases, leaving 13 bases between them. The CDR3 has 14 residues. Germline V lookup: CDR1 MDHEN, CDR2 SYDVKM. In DNA, the CDR3 is TGTGCCAGCAGGACAGAGCCCTCTAAAAACATTCAGTACTTC. Its protein product is CASRTEPSKNIQYF.

The rearrangement joins TRBV5-5 to TRBJ2-5; 13 nucleotides align to TRBD2. Trimming at V came to 7 bases and at J to 5 bases, leaving 8 bases not matched to a gene. This CDR3 has 15 amino acids. The germline gives CDR1 SGHKS, CDR2 YYEKEE (reference sequence). Here the CDR3 reads CASRRLAGGLETQYF. The CDR3 region has the DNA TGTGCCAGCCGCCGACTAGCGGGAGGTCTTGAGACCCAGTACTTC.

This clone was counted a single time. The identical CDR3 is also encoded by other nucleotide sequences in the sample. CDR3 in amino acids: CASSIRLAGPYEQYF. CDR3 nucleotide sequence: TGTGCCAGTAGTATAAGGCTAGCGGGACCCTACGAGCAGTACTTC. The chain employs TRBV19 and TRBJ2-7, with 9 positions matching TRBD2. Trimming cost V 2 bases and J 2 bases; bases outside gene matches: 4. The CDR3 runs to 15 residues. The germline V gene encodes CDR1 LNHDA and CDR2 SQIVND (reference sequence).

The chain links TRBV11-3 to TRBJ1-3; D ambiguous. Germline V CDR1 and CDR2: SGHNT, YENEEA. V was clipped by 2 bases and J by 4 bases, with 12 bases between them. The CDR3 consists of 15 residues. This CDR3 reads CASSLTGVTGNTIYF. The CDR3 DNA is TGTGCCAGCAGCTTAACGGGTGTGACGGGAAACACCATATATTTT.

The chain links TRBV3-1 (or the pseudogene TRBV3-2) to TRBJ2-1, with a weak D call TRBD2 (5 bases). Germline-derived CDR1 and CDR2 are LGHDT and YNNKEL (reference sequence). CDR3 size: 11 residues. Trimming removed 3 bases at V and 15 bases at J, with 12 bases between. For the CDR3, the DNA is TGTGCCAGCAGCCAGAATAGCGTTGGGTTCTTC. This gives the protein CASSQNSVGFF.

J is TRBJ2-3 and V is TRBV3-1 (or the pseudogene TRBV3-2); TRBD2 matches at 9 bases. This CDR3 has 15 amino acids. CDR1 and CDR2 (germline): LGHDT, YNNKEL (reference sequence). The ends lost 3 bases at V and 4 bases at J; junction bases unmatched: 5. The CDR3 loop reads CASSHSGRRADTQYF. CDR3 DNA: TGTGCCAGCAGCCATAGCGGGAGAAGGGCAGATACGCAGTATTTT.

This clone came up once. The chain has TRBV11-2 and TRBJ2-3; 7 bases are shared with TRBD2. The CDR3 is 15 residues long. The V gene's germline CDR1 is SGHAT and CDR2 FQNNGV. V was pared by 1 base and J by 3 bases, with 4 bases of the junction left unmatched. CDR3 bases: TGTGCCAGCAGCTTAGCCGGGACTAATACAGATACGCAGTATTTT. Translating it yields CASSLAGTNTDTQYF.